This TCR beta chain came from a study of T cell responses to AZD1222 COVID-19 vaccine. Study results and limitations: Donors were mostly white British, more females; clonal diversity possibly underestimated. It was only after the peak T cell response that any repertoires were sampled. The breadth and depth of Spike-specific TCRs increased once two AZD1222 doses had been given.

A word on this clone: What it binds is unknown.

Method: immunoSEQ multiplex PCR; TCRdb's copy keeps in-frame clones and lacks some. The repertoire holds about 75,000 clones, with about 91% as singletons. Per germline, CDR1 SGHNT and CDR2 YENEEA. CDR3 length: 15 residues. V shed 0 bases and J shed 0 bases, with 8 bases lying between them. The genes are TRBV11-3 and TRBJ1-1; D gene uncertain. The TCR originated in an adult who received the MenACWY meningococcal vaccine as a control. The material was peripheral blood, obtained 28 days after the second dose of the MenACWY control vaccine. The CDR3 bases are TGTGCCAGCAGCTTAGACCCCACATTGAACACTGAAGCTTTCTTT. This sequence encodes CASSLDPTLNTEAFF.